This TCR beta chain was recorded in a study of tumor-infiltrating lymphocytes in primary liver carcinoma. Turning to the study itself: Productive TCRbeta reads per sample were roughly 3.5 to 7.13 million, not differing by tissue.

Total RNA and DNA came together from approximately 20-30 mg of bulk tissue without cell sorting. Surgical resection served as treatment for the primary liver carcinoma of these patients. Patients in the cohort were treatment-naive and living with chronic HBV infection. A constant-region primer primed TCR beta cDNA synthesis from 400 to 550 ng of total RNA. Modified slightly, ARM-PCR produced TCR beta libraries over three nested multiplex PCR rounds. The opening two PCR rounds, around 9 cycles each, paired TRBV1-TRBV30 forward primers with a C-beta reverse primer. Each CDR3 protein is one row after TCRdb ran MiXCR on the multiplex PCR reads. The data show tens of thousands of distinct CDR3 sequences, around 72% seen once. Trimming left V 6 bases short and J 8 bases short, with 23 bases between. The CDR3 contains 15 residues. The germline CDR1 and CDR2 sequences are SQVTM and ANQGSEA. Comment on this clonotype: Because the CDR3 is missing its conserved closing phenylalanine or tryptophan, this is likely a read error.

The chain carries TRBV29-1 and TRBJ2-1; D gene unclear. The specimen sequenced was liver tumor tissue from sampling region 2. The subset: tumor region T2, inferior pole. This TCR was recovered from a man aged 35 to 55 with primary liver carcinoma and hepatitis B virus infection. CDR3 amino acids: CSVTRARQWDDEQFL. In nucleotides, the CDR3 is TGCAGCGTCACACGGGCGAGACAATGGGATGATGAGCAGTTCTTA.